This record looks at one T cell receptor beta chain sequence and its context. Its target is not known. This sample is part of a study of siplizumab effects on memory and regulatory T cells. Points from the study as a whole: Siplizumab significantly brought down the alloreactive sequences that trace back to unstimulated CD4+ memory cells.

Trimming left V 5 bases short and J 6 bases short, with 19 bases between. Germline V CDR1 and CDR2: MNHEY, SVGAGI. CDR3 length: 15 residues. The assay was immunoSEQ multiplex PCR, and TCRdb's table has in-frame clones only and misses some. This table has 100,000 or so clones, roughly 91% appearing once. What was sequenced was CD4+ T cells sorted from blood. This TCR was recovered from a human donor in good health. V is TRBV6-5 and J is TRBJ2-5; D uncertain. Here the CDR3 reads CASSRQTVLGQTQYF. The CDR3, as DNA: TGTGCCAGCAGTCGCCAGACGGTCTTAGGCCAGACCCAGTACTTC.